This TCR beta chain comes out of a study of cytomegalovirus exposure and HLA in healthy donors (dated by TCRdb to 2016 to 2017). In the study overall: According to an earlier analysis of several hundred of the donors, roughly 180 million T cells yielded some 110 million unique TCR beta sequences and approximately 300 Gb of sequence data. A later genetic analysis took genome-wide SNP genotypes for about 55% of the roughly 670 donors and used that subset as a discovery cohort. Rather than using new phenotypic data, the later analysis identified candidate immune exposures from TCR beta sequences and from how often those sequences occurred across donors. Along with the 666-subject first cohort, a separate validation cohort of over 90 different subjects was used. Typing coverage differed by locus: A, B, C, DRB1 and DQB1 were typed in about 620-640 donors, DQA1 in 522, DPA1 in 600 to 610, and DPB1 in roughly 470. An early release that covered about 640 HLA-typed donors contained approximately 320 gigabases of sequencing data and tens of millions of unique TCR sequences. The genetic ancestry cluster associated with self-reported Caucasian donors included roughly 84% of the 300 to 400 genotyped donors. Every repertoire in the discovery cohort had been generated on one and the same sequencing platform. Among around 400 genotyped donors of the cohort, an average of 235,054 unique TCR beta nucleotide sequences were sequenced per donor, roughly 20% of them non-productive. To predict cytomegalovirus infection status, the study combined high-throughput TCR immunosequencing, statistical association of individual TCRs with disease status, and machine learning. An earlier analysis of around 580 of the donors used high-throughput TCR beta sequencing to judge whether each TCR beta V gene segment behaved as functional or pseudogenic. HLA typing included class I and class II loci at four-digit resolution. The aim of the study was to test whether cataloging public T cell receptors could identify signatures of past pathogen exposure. Donor age, sex, ethnicity and CMV serostatus were compiled alongside the repertoire data. A later analysis re-analyzed previously published TCR beta repertoires from approximately 670 donors and added high-resolution HLA genotyping to study TCR occurrence patterns. Using immunosequencing, the study profiled T cell repertoires from about 620 subjects and related those repertoires to cytomegalovirus serostatus. A few DR-DQ haplotypes were handled as single units for association and clustering because linkage in the cohort was strong.

Study-level results and caveats: The 87-base-pair reads could not distinguish some IMGT-functional V segments, including TRBV6-2 and TRBV6-3, so those segments were excluded. Several of the top co-occurrence clusters appeared to be linked to parvovirus B19, influenza, CMV and Epstein-Barr virus, according to a later analysis. A total of roughly 160 TCR beta chains were listed by the study as associated with cytomegalovirus. Correlated functional status among segregating V segments might reflect linkage disequilibrium, but an unknown experimental factor could not be ruled out. A further reported finding was that TCR beta sequences accurately predicted the HLA-A and HLA-B alleles for most subjects in the first cohort. Cytomegalovirus status was reported to be diagnosed by the classifier with high specificity and sensitivity in both the original and validation cohorts. A later genetic analysis reported fewer N-insertions in productive TCRs among donors in an Asian-associated ancestry cluster than the roughly 700-donor mean. Broadly in line with IMGT annotations, most TCR beta V segments showed up in productive rearrangements about 90% or about 30% of the time in an earlier analysis of 587 of the donors. Sequencing depth was assumed to be roughly uniform across donors in the presence/absence analyses, though that assumption may not hold. In vitro tests confirmed that a few of the cytomegalovirus-associated TCR beta chains recognize cytomegalovirus antigens. A later genetic analysis associated a missense DCLRE1C variant with V-gene and J-gene trimming of TCR beta chains, and an independent cohort replicated the association. Because some donors lacked HLA typing at each locus, the association tests relied only on the typed subset. Because counts were too low, under 20 rarely observed V segments, including chromosome 9 orphons, were left out of the earlier analysis of approximately 500 of the donors. When HLA alleles, especially DR and DQ, strongly co-occurred, TCR associations were difficult to assign to individual alleles. This cohort had only TCR beta chains sequenced, and the lack of alpha or paired-chain data limited which features could be detected. Specific HLA alleles were associated with 15,000 to 20,000 TCR beta sequences at a false discovery rate of 0.05 in a later analysis. Across donors, most TCR sequences were observed very rarely, whereas some public TCRs were present in many individuals. According to a later analysis, most CMV-associated TCR beta chains appeared to be HLA-restricted, and the HLA associations seemed to be driven largely by CMV exposure. CMV serostatus was the only immune exposure information available for the cohort. According to a later analysis, TCR association rates differed among HLA loci, with DRB1 alleles showing the most associated TCRs and HLA-C alleles showing the fewest. It was suggested by the authors that the approach could potentially be generalized to other disease states and immunological phenotypes. The sequencing pipeline was judged likely to have produced a cluster of highly shared sequence variants as a technical artifact. In a later analysis, HLA-associated TCR beta chains showed more clonal expansion and lower generation probabilities than non-associated chains that were equally common.

In total, 666 healthy bone marrow donors made up the cohort. At the time of sampling, every cohort member was nominally healthy, though immune exposures that went unrecorded were likely present. The donor tested CMV seropositive and was one of the 289 seropositive cohort members. Each donor provided a peripheral blood sample, and peripheral blood mononuclear cells were used for TCR beta sequencing. The Qiagen DNeasy Blood Extraction Kit was used to extract genomic DNA from the blood cell samples. A note on this clone: Its specific antigen is unknown. No qualities accompany the bases; no much larger clone lies one base away.

Trimming leaves V shorter by 0 bases and J shorter by 17 bases, with the junction holding 9 bases beyond the gene matches. CDR1 and CDR2 are read off the germline V gene (reference sequence) as GTSNPN and SVGIG. The CDR3 starts with the cysteine, ends with the phenylalanine, and has 12 residues. The CDR3 DNA has 36 bases and is translated from base 1. The library was prepared using the immunoSEQ multiplex PCR assay. The multiplex PCR relied on a mix of 60 forward primers for TCR Vbeta segments and 13 reverse primers for TCR Jbeta segments. The CDR3 region of rearranged TCR beta genes was amplified from genomic DNA by a multiplex PCR assay. On the Illumina HiSeq System, the amplified TCR beta libraries were sequenced as 87-base-pair reads. The paper's data handling went like this. Across the roughly 640 repertoires, a later analysis counted 78 million or so unique TCR beta chains, around 11 million of which were shared by at least two donors. To remove PCR and sequencing errors, raw reads were error-corrected and collapsed into unique sequences using a nearest-neighbor algorithm that merged closely related sequences. CDR3 sequences were aligned to IMGT reference sequences to assign V, D and J gene segments. For a sequence to be retained, at least a six-nucleotide match to both a V gene segment and a J gene segment was required. Rearrangements were classified as productive when the CDR3 lacked stop codons and remained in frame with V and J, and all other rearrangements were classified as non-productive. Following IMGT convention, CDR3 was defined as the stretch from the second conserved V-encoded cysteine to the conserved J-encoded phenylalanine. In an earlier analysis of around 540 of the donors, sequences lacking an unambiguous match to a single V gene segment were excluded. In an earlier analysis of approximately 590 of the donors, a V segment was called functional when productive rearrangements were above 56.7%, and segregating when the standard deviation between donors exceeded 5%. To diagnose cytomegalovirus status from the catalog of TCR beta chain sequences, a statistical classification framework was built. V and J gene assignment, in a later analysis, came from comparing TCR nucleotide sequences with IMGT/GENE-DB human TR gene sequences. The TCRdist pipeline was used in a later analysis to assign CDR3 sequences and most-parsimonious VDJ recombination scenarios. In a later analysis, every TCR beta chain was defined by the combination of its CDR3 amino acid sequence and its V-gene family, and reads without a unique V-gene family were dropped. A later analysis removed 592 highly shared, low-generation-probability nucleotide sequences to deal with suspected cross-contamination and a sequencing artifact. In a later analysis, a clonal expansion index for each public chain was calculated from normalized within-repertoire ranks of inferred template counts. A later analysis computed generation probabilities with a VDJ recombination model fitted to out-of-frame rearrangements, and checked the results against IGoR. A later analysis scored TCR-TCR, TCR-HLA and TCR-CMV co-occurrence with hypergeometric tests, applying a repertoire-size bias correction to TCR pairs. In a later analysis, false discovery rates were estimated by permuting HLA or CMV assignments 20 times. In a later analysis, co-occurring TCRs were grouped with DBSCAN, and TCRdist sequence similarity was added when clustering was performed within HLA-allele-positive subsets. For co-occurrence clustering, repertoires with fewer than 30,000 or more than 120,000 public chains were excluded, along with a handful of repertoires with anomalous nucleotide sharing. TCRdb limited this immuneACCESS table to in-frame rearrangements with V and J called. A share of clones is missing; checked studies link under half to unresolved V genes, and the rest is unexplained. V and J calls and clone size are those listed in that table; D and trimming were worked out from the DNA. The sample table contains roughly 150,000 clones; only one count was recorded for about 85% of them. 1% to 1.5% of the sample goes to the ten largest clones.

Here the chain combines TRBV30 and TRBJ1-4; TRBD1 lines up with 7 middle nucleotides. The clonotype comes from a man in his fifties or sixties in good health and CMV-seropositive. Input material: PBMCs. The CDR3 corresponds to CAWSVRGGWLFF. DNA sequence: TGTGCCTGGAGTGTACGAGGGGGCTGGCTATTTTTT.